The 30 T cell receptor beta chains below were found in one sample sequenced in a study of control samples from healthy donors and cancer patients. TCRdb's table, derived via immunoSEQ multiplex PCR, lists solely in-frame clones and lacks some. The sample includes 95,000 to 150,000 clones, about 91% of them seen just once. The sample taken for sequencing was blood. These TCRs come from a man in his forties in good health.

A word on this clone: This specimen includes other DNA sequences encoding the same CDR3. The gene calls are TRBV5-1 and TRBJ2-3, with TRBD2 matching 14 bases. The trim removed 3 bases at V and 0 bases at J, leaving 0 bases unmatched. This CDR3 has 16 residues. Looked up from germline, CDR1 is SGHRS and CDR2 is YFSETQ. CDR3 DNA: TGCGCCAGCAGCTGGACTAGCGGGGGGAGCACAGATACGCAGTATTTT. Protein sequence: CASSWTSGGSTDTQYF. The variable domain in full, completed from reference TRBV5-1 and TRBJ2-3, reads KAGVTQTPRYLIKTRGQQVTLSCSPISGHRSVSWYQQTPGQGLQFLFEYFSETQRNKGNFPGRFSGRQFSNSRSEMNVSTLELGDSALYLCASSWTSGGSTDTQYFGPGTRLTVL.

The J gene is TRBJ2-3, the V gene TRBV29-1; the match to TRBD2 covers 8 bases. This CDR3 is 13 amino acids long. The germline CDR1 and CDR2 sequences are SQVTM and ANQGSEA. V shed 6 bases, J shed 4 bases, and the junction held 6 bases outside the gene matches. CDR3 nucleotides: TGCAGCGTGGGGACTAGTGGGGCAGATACGCAGTATTTT. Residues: CSVGTSGADTQYF.

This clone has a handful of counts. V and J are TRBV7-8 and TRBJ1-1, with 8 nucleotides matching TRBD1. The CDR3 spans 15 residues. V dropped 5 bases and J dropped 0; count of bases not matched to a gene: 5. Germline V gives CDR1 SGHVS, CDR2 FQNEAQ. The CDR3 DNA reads TGTGCCAGCAGCCCCTGGGACAGGATGAACACTGAAGCTTTCTTT. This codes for CASSPWDRMNTEAFF.

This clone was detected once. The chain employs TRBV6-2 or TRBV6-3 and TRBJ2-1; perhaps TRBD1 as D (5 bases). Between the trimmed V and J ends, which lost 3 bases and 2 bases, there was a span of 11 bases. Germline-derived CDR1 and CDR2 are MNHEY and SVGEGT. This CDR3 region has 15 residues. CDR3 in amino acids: CASSYAAGTYNEQFF. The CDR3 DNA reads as TGTGCCAGCAGTTATGCGGCAGGGACCTACAATGAGCAGTTCTTC.

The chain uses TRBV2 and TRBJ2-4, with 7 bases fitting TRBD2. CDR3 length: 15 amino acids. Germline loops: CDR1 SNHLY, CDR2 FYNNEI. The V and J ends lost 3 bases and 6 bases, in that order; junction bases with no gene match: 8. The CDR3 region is CASSEGGTYRNIQYF. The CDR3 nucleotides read TGTGCCAGCAGTGAGGGGGGGACTTACAGAAACATTCAGTACTTC.

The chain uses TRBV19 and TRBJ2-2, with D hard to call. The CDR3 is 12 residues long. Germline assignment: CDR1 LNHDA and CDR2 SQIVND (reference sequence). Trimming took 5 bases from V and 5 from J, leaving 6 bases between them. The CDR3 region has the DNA TGTGCCAGTAGTCCTCGAACCGGGGAGCTGTTTTTT. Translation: CASSPRTGELFF.

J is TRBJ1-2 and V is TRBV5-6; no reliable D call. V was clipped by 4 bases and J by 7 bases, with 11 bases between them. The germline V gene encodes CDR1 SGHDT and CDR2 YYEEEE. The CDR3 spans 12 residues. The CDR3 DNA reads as TGTGCCAGCAGCCTCTTCCAGCGTGGCTACACCTTC. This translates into CASSLFQRGYTF.

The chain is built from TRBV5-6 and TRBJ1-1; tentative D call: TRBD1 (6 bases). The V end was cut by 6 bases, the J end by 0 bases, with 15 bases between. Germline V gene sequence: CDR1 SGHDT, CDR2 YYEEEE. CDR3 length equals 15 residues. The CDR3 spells CASNGWGLMNTEAFF. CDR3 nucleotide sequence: TGTGCCAGCAACGGTTGGGGGCTCATGAACACTGAAGCTTTCTTT.

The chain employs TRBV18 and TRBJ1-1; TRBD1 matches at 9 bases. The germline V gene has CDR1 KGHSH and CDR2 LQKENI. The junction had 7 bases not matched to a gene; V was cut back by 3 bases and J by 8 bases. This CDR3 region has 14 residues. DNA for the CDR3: TGTGCCAGCTCACCGAGGGACAGGGACAGGGAAGCTTTCTTT. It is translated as CASSPRDRDREAFF.

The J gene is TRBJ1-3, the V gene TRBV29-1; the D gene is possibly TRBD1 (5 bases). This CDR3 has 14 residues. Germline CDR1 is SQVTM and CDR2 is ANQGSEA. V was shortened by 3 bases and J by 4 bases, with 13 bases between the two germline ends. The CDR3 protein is CSVEEGPSGNTIYF. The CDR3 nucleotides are TGCAGCGTTGAGGAGGGACCATCCGGAAACACCATATATTTT.

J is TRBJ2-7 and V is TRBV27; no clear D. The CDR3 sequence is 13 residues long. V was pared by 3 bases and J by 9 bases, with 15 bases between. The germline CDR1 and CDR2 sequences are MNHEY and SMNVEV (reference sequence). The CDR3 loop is CASSFYTGSGQYF. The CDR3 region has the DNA TGTGCCAGCAGTTTTTATACTGGCTCCGGGCAGTACTTC.

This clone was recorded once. The CDR3 loop is CASSLQGSGANVLTF. CDR3 nucleotides: TGTGCCAGCAGCTTGCAGGGTTCAGGGGCCAACGTCCTGACTTTC. V is TRBV5-4 and J is TRBJ2-6, with D possibly TRBD1 on 5 matching bases. CDR3 length: 15 amino acids. V was clipped by 1 base and J by 4 bases, with 9 bases between them. CDR1 is SGHNT, CDR2 YYREEE, per germline (reference sequence). Full variable domain (missing parts from reference TRBV5-4 and TRBJ2-6): ETGVTQSPTHLIKTRGQQVTLRCSSQSGHNTVSWYQQALGQGPQFIFQYYREEENGRGNFPPRFSGLQFPNYSSELNVNALELDDSALYLCASSLQGSGANVLTFGAGSRLTVL.

The CDR3 sequence: CASKAGGPADTQYF. Written as DNA, the CDR3 is TGCGCCAGCAAGGCGGGGGGGCCGGCAGATACGCAGTATTTT. The V and J genes are TRBV5-1 and TRBJ2-3, with TRBD2 matching 9 bases. V lost 6 bases and J lost 4; bases outside the gene matches: 6. This CDR3 comprises 14 residues. The germline CDR1 and CDR2 sequences are SGHRS and YFSETQ.

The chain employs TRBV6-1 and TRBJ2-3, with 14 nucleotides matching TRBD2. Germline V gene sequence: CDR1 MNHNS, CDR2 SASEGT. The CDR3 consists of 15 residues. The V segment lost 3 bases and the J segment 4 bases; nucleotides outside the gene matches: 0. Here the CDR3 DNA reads TGTGCCAGCAGTGAGACTAGCGGGGGGGCAGATACGCAGTATTTT. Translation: CASSETSGGADTQYF.

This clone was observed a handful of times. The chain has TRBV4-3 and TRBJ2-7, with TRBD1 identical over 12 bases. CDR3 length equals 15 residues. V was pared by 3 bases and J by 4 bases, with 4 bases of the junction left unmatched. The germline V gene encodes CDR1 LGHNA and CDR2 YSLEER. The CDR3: CASSQGTGGRYEQYF. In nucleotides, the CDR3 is TGCGCCAGCAGCCAGGGGACAGGGGGCCGGTACGAGCAGTACTTC.

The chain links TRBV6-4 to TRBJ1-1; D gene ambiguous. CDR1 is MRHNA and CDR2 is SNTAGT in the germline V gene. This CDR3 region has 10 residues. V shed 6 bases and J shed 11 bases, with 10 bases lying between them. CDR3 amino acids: CASRQVLAFF. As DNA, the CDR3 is TGTGCCAGCAGGCAAGTCCTTGCTTTCTTT.

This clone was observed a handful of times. The CDR3 nucleotides read TGTGCCAGCAGCTCCTACTACCGGTCGGGTGAGCAGTTCTTC. As protein: CASSSYYRSGEQFF. The chain carries TRBV7-2 and TRBJ2-1; no firm D call. CDR3 length: 14 residues. Trimming shortened V by 4 bases and J by 9 bases, and 16 bases separated the two germline ends. Germline V CDR1 and CDR2: SGHTA, FQGNSA.

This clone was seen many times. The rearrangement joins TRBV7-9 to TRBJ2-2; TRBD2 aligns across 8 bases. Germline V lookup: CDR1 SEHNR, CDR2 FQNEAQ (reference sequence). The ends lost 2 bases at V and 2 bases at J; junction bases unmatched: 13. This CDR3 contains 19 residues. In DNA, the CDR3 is TGTGCCAGCAGCTTATTTGGACTAGCTGATGCCTTTAACACCGGGGAGCTGTTTTTT. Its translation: CASSLFGLADAFNTGELFF.

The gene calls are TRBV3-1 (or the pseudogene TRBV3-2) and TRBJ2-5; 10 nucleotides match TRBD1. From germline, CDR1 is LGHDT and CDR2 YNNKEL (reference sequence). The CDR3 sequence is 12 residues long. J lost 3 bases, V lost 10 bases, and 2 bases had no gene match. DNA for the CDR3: TGTGCCACTGGGACAGGGGAAGAGACCCAGTACTTC. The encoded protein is CATGTGEETQYF.

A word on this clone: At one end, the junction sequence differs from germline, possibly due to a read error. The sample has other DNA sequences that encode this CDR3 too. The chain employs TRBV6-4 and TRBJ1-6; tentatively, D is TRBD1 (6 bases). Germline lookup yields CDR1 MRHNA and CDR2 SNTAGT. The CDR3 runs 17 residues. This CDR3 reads CAIISKRGSSYNSPLHF. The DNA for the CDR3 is TGTGCCATCATCAGCAAAAGGGGGAGCTCCTATAATTCACCCCTCCATTTT.

The CDR3 spells CATSAWLARSYEQFF. CDR3 DNA: TGTGCCACCAGTGCTTGGCTAGCCCGAAGCTATGAGCAGTTCTTC. The rearrangement links TRBV24-1 to TRBJ2-1; tentatively, D is TRBD2 (5 bases). The CDR3 has 15 amino acids. Trimming removed 5 bases from V and 8 bases from J, with 18 bases in between. Germline V gene lookup returns CDR1 KGHDR and CDR2 SFDVKD.

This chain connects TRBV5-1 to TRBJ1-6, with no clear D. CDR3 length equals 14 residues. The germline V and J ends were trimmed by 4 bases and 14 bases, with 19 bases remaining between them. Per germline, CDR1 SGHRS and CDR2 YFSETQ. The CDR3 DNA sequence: TGCGCCAGCAGCCCCGACGCGGGCCCTAAAACCCTCCACTTT. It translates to CASSPDAGPKTLHF.

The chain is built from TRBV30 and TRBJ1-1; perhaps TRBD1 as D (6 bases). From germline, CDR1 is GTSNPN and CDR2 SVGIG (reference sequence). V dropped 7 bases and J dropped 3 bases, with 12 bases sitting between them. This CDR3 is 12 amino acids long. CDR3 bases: TGTGCCTCCGAGAACAGGGACACTGAAGCTTTCTTT. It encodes CASENRDTEAFF.

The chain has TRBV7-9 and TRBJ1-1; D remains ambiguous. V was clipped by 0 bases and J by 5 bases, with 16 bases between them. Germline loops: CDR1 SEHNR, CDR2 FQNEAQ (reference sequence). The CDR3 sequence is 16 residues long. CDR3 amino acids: CASSLAGREQGTEAFF. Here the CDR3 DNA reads TGTGCCAGCAGCTTAGCGGGTAGGGAACAAGGAACTGAAGCTTTCTTT.

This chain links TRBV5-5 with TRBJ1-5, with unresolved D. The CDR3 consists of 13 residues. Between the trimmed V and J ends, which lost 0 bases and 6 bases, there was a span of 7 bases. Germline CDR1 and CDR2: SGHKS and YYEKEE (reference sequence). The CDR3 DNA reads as TGTGCCAGCAGCTTGGAAGGGAGTCAGCCCCAGCATTTT. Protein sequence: CASSLEGSQPQHF.

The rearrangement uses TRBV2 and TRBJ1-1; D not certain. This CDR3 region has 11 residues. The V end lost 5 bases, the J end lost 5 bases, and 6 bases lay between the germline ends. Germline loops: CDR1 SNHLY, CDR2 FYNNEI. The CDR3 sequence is CASSWYTEAFF. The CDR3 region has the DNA TGTGCCAGCAGTTGGTATACTGAAGCTTTCTTT.

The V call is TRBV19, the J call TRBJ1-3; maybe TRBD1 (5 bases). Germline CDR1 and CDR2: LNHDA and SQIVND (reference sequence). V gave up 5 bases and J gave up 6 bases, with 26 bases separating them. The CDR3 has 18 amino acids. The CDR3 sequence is CASSADTGYYSPTNTIYF. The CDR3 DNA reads TGTGCCAGTAGTGCGGACACAGGCTACTATTCTCCGACAAACACCATATATTTT.

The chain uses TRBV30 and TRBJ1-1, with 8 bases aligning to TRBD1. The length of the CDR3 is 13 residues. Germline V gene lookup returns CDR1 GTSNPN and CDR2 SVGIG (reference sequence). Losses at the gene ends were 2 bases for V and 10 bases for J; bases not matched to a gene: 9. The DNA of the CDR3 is TGTGCCTGGAGTCCCGGGACAGGCGATGGAGCTTTCTTT. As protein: CAWSPGTGDGAFF.

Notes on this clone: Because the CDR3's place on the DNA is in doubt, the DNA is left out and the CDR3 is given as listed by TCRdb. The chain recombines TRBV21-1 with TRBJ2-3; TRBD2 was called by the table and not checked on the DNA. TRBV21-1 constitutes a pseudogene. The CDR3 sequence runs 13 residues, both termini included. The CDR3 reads CASSKVGEGTQYF.

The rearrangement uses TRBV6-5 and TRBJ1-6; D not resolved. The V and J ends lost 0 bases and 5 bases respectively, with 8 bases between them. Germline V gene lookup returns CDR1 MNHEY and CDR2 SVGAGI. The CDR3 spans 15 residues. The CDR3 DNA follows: TGTGCCAGCAGTTACTCGAGGGTCGATAATTCACCCCTCCACTTT. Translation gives CASSYSRVDNSPLHF.